This TCR beta chain emerged from a study of cytomegalovirus exposure and HLA in healthy donors. TCRdb keeps only in-frame clones here, not all; method: immunoSEQ multiplex PCR. This sample has around 130,000 clones, with 88% found just once. A roughly 120-subject validation cohort, separate from the approximately 690-subject first cohort, supplied the donors. This clone is medium-sized (0.01 to 0.1%) within its sample. Its antigen is unknown. Study results and limitations: Subsequent analysis showed first-cohort TCR clusters tending to co-occur in 120 validation repertoires. In vitro data verified a few CMV-associated chains as specific for CMV antigens. Most observed TCR sequences were rare, whereas some public TCRs were detected in many donors.

V lost 0 bases and J lost 1; bases outside the gene matches: 1. The CDR3 covers 16 residues. From germline, CDR1 is MRHNA and CDR2 SNTAGT. This sequence joins TRBV6-4 and TRBJ2-2, with TRBD1 identical over 8 bases. The clonotype originates from a man younger than 40 in good health and CMV-seronegative. Sequences were obtained from PBMCs. This CDR3 reads CASSDSGTGNTGELFF. The CDR3 nucleotides read TGTGCCAGCAGTGACTCCGGGACAGGGAACACCGGGGAGCTGTTTTTT.